The source of this T cell receptor (beta chain) is a study of Graves' ophthalmopathy and Graves' hyperthyroidism. Study conclusions and caveats: Researchers report that a 13-signature model separated ophthalmopathy from stable hyperthyroidism, posting roughly 90% sensitivity and less than 82% specificity.

Aged 18 to 65, the patients with hyperthyroidism had under 2 months' duration and were newly diagnosed. Symptoms, serum thyroxine and TRAb, thyroid ultrasound, and orbital computed tomography formed the diagnostic basis. About this clonotype itself: Its antigen is as yet unknown.

V was pared by 0 bases and J by 5 bases, with 4 bases of the junction left unmatched. Germline V gene sequence: CDR1 MNHEY, CDR2 SVGAGI. The CDR3 is made up of 15 amino acids. Amplified TCR beta CDR3 regions were obtained using RNA transcripts as template. A first-round RT-PCR used HTBI primers, followed by a second-round multiplex PCR. Via MiXCR, TCRdb re-called the multiplex PCR reads, giving one row per CDR3 protein. The sample lists 300,000 to 450,000 distinct CDR3 sequences; approximately 18% were seen once. Material: peripheral blood. The source of this sequence is an adult woman with stable Graves' hyperthyroidism. The chain couples TRBV6-5 to TRBJ1-1; 9 positions agree with TRBD1. Here the CDR3 reads CASSYSGQGRTEAFF. The CDR3, as DNA: TGTGCCAGCAGTTACTCGGGACAGGGTCGTACTGAAGCTTTCTTT.